The 13 T cell receptor beta chains below were found in one sample sequenced in a study of CD8+CD57+ T cells in acquired aplastic anemia. Profiling of TCR beta VDJ combinations and CDR3 sequences used genomic DNA as template. TCRdb reanalysed the reads using MiXCR and keeps one entry per CDR3 protein. The sample holds around 200,000 distinct CDR3 sequences; around 63% are singletons and the top ten take more than 40%. Patients who underwent sequencing had shown CD8+CD57+ cell expansion by flow cytometry. The specimen was sorted CD4+, CD8+, or CD8+CD57+ T cells (not recorded which) from PBMCs. The receptors were sampled from a human donor with aplastic anemia.

The rearrangement uses TRBV10-2 and TRBJ2-7; 8 bases map to TRBD2. This CDR3 region has 13 residues. Germline V gene sequence: CDR1 WSHSY, CDR2 SAAADI. V lost 10 bases and J lost 1; bases outside the gene matches: 6. As DNA, the CDR3 is TGCGCCATCACTAGCGGACATTCCTACGAGCAGTACTTC. This encodes CAITSGHSYEQYF.

A single count supports this clonotype. This rearrangement joins TRBV4-1 to TRBJ1-1, with a possible D match to TRBD1 (5 bases). The CDR3 has 13 amino acids. CDR1 MGHRA and CDR2 YSYEKL come from the germline V gene. The V gene lost 3 bases and the J gene lost 6 bases, with 11 bases spanning the gap. CDR3 sequence (DNA): TGCGCCAGCAGCCACCTGACAGAAGCTGAAGCTTTCTTT. Its protein product is CASSHLTEAEAFF.

V gene TRBV29-1 combines with J gene TRBJ2-7; 7 positions agree with TRBD2. Trimming at V came to 6 bases and at J to 6 bases, leaving 11 bases not matched to a gene. Germline V gene lookup returns CDR1 SQVTM and CDR2 ANQGSEA. The CDR3 spans 13 residues. The CDR3 DNA is TGCAGCGTCGAAAAAGGCGGGGGATCCGAGCAGTACTTC. Translated: CSVEKGGGSEQYF.

CDR3 in amino acids: CASSLAASYGTQYF. CDR3 coding DNA: TGTGCCAGCAGCTTAGCAGCAAGCTATGGGACCCAGTACTTC. The rearrangement uses TRBV7-9 and TRBJ2-5; no clear D gene. The V end was cut by 0 bases, the J end by 7 bases, with 12 bases between. This CDR3 is built from 14 residues. In germline, CDR1 is SEHNR, CDR2 FQNEAQ (reference sequence).

At least ten counts were recorded for this clonotype. The chain uses TRBV9 and TRBJ2-7; 10 nucleotides agree with TRBD2. V dropped 0 bases and J dropped 6; count of bases not matched to a gene: 9. The CDR3 consists of 16 residues. Germline V CDR1 and CDR2: SGDLS, YYNGEE. The CDR3 spells CASSVGGGTSASEQYF. The DNA of the CDR3 is TGTGCCAGCAGCGTAGGGGGCGGGACTAGCGCCTCCGAGCAGTACTTC.

This clonotype was counted between two and nine times. The chain uses TRBV20-1 and TRBJ2-5; 13 bases match TRBD2. J gave up 5 bases and V 5 bases, and 2 bases lay outside the gene matches. CDR1 and CDR2 from the germline V gene are DFQATT and SNEGSKA (reference sequence). The CDR3 runs to 13 residues. CDR3: CSAGTSGMETQYF. The CDR3 DNA reads as TGCAGTGCTGGGACTAGCGGGATGGAGACCCAGTACTTC.

The chain has TRBV5-8 and TRBJ2-3; D call uncertain. The CDR3 has 15 amino acids. Germline loops: CDR1 SGHTS, CDR2 YDEGEE. Trimming pared 5 bases from V and 2 bases from J, leaving 15 bases between. In nucleotides, the CDR3 is TGTGCCAGCAGTGACGGCCGACTCTCCACAGATACGCAGTATTTT. It yields the protein CASSDGRLSTDTQYF.

The genes are TRBV4-1 and TRBJ1-2; TRBD1 agrees at 7 bases. Germline V gives CDR1 MGHRA, CDR2 YSYEKL. After removal of 1 base from V and 4 bases from J, the junction contained 9 bases not matched to a gene. This CDR3 is 16 amino acids long. CDR3 protein: CASSQAHTGASYGYTF. The CDR3 nucleotides are TGCGCCAGCAGCCAAGCCCACACAGGGGCGAGCTATGGCTACACCTTC.

As concerns this clonotype: A junction boundary mismatches the germline segment, possibly from a read error. This chain connects TRBV25-1 to TRBJ2-1, with D perhaps TRBD2 (5 bases). Germline CDR1 MGHDK, CDR2 SYGVNS. CDR3 size: 11 residues. CDR3 in DNA: TGTGCCAGCAGCGAATCTCTGCGGGAGTTCTTC. Protein sequence: CASSESLREFF.

The genes are TRBV20-1 and TRBJ2-5; 9 bases match TRBD1. This CDR3 region has 15 residues. The trim removed 6 bases at V and 5 bases at J, leaving 13 bases unmatched. Per the germline V gene, CDR1 is DFQATT and CDR2 is SNEGSKA (reference sequence). The CDR3 here is CSAEGRRQGGETQYF. The DNA of the CDR3 is TGCAGTGCCGAGGGCCGTCGACAGGGGGGGGAGACCCAGTACTTC.

This clonotype was counted many times. The genes are TRBV9 and TRBJ1-2; 11 nucleotides line up with TRBD1. V shed 0 bases and J 1 base; nucleotides not matched to a gene: 2. The CDR3 is 16 residues long. Germline V lookup: CDR1 SGDLS, CDR2 YYNGEE. This chain's CDR3 is CASSVVGTGGNYGYTF. The CDR3 coding sequence is TGTGCCAGCAGCGTAGTAGGGACAGGGGGTAACTATGGCTACACCTTC.

The chain joins TRBV7-9 to TRBJ1-2, with a possible D match to TRBD1 (5 bases). The V and J ends lost 4 bases and 2 bases respectively, with 20 bases between them. The germline gives CDR1 SEHNR, CDR2 FQNEAQ (reference sequence). This CDR3 comprises 17 residues. CDR3 sequence (DNA): TGTGCCAGCAGCTCCACCGGGGGGGTTCGGGGGAACTATGGCTACACCTTC. This translates into CASSSTGGVRGNYGYTF.

This clonotype was seen ten or more times. The rearrangement joins TRBV2 to TRBJ2-5, with TRBD1 as a possible D gene (6 bases). This CDR3 has 13 amino acids. Germline V CDR1 and CDR2: SNHLY, FYNNEI. The V end lost 2 bases, the J end lost 4 bases, and 8 bases lay between the germline ends. In nucleotides, the CDR3 is TGTGCCAGCAGTGAAACAGGGCGAGAGACCCAGTACTTC. Translation gives CASSETGRETQYF.